The rows below give T cell receptor beta chains drawn from one sample of a study of T cell responses to AZD1222 COVID-19 vaccine. Assay used: immunoSEQ multiplex PCR; TCRdb lists only in-frame clones, some missing. The sample lists about 120,000 clones, about 88% occurring once. The source material was peripheral blood, sampled 28 days after the second AZD1222 dose. The source of these receptors is an adult who received the AZD1222 COVID-19 vaccine. The CDR3 runs from the conserved cysteine through the conserved F or W. Each record gives: clone size, D gene, J gene, V gene, CDR3 DNA, CDR3 protein. D genes are given only for firm matches. Rows may omit the clone size; those that give it use once, few, many or a size class.

NA,NA,TRBJ2-7,TRBV6-1,TGTGCCAGCAGTGAAGATGCACCAGGGGGGGCCGACGAGCAGTACTTC,CASSEDAPGGADEQYF
NA,TRBD1,TRBJ1-2,TRBV19,TGTGCCAGTAGTATAGCGGGACAGGGATCCTATGGCTACACCTTC,CASSIAGQGSYGYTF
few,NA,TRBJ2-1,TRBV19,TGTGCCAGTAGTGCTCGGCGGGGTCCCTACAATGAGCAGTTCTTC,CASSARRGPYNEQFF
NA,NA,TRBJ1-2,TRBV27,TGTGCCAGCAGTTCCATTCGAGGCCCTAGGTATGGCTACACCTTC,CASSSIRGPRYGYTF
NA,NA,TRBJ1-2,TRBV5-4,TGTGCCAGCAGGGCCCTGGGGGTGGGCTATGGCTACACCTTC,CASRALGVGYGYTF
once,NA,TRBJ2-7,TRBV3-1/TRBV3-2,TGTGCCAGCAGCCAAAGGGAGTCCTACGAGCAGTACTTC,CASSQRESYEQYF
few,NA,TRBJ1-1,TRBV2,TGTGCCAGCAGCGGACAGAGATTGAACACTGAAGCTTTCTTT,CASSGQRLNTEAFF
NA,TRBD1,TRBJ1-2,TRBV3-1/TRBV3-2,TGTGCCAGCTTAGTAGGGGAGGGGACAGGAGTTTTCGGCTACACCTTC,CASLVGEGTGVFGYTF
NA,NA,TRBJ1-5,TRBV9,TGTGCCAGCAGCCCTGGCCCGTATAGCAATCAGCCCCAGCATTTT,CASSPGPYSNQPQHF
few,NA,TRBJ2-3,TRBV6-4,TGTGCCAGCAGTGACGGGGGTAGCACAGATACGCAGTATTTT,CASSDGGSTDTQYF
NA,TRBD2,TRBJ2-5,TRBV7-9,TGTGCCACCAGACTAGCGGGGGGGCTAGAGACCCAGTACTTC,CATRLAGGLETQYF
NA,NA,TRBJ1-1,TRBV6-2/TRBV6-3,TGTGCCAGCAGTTACTCCAGGGCGTCGAGAGCTTTCTTT,CASSYSRASRAFF
NA,TRBD1,TRBJ2-7,TRBV20-1,TGCAGTGCTAGTCGGGACAGGGGAGGGGAGCAGTACTTC,CSASRDRGGEQYF
once,NA,TRBJ1-2,TRBV5-8,TGTGCCAGCAGCTTGGGTGATAGGAATGGCTACACCTTC,CASSLGDRNGYTF
NA,TRBD1,TRBJ2-7,TRBV7-2,TGTGCCAGCAGCCGGGACAGTCGAACCTACGAGCAGTACTTC,CASSRDSRTYEQYF
once,NA,TRBJ1-4,TRBV2,TGTGCCAGCAGTGAAGGGCAATTTAGTGCAACTAATGAAAAACTGTTTTTT,CASSEGQFSATNEKLFF
NA,NA,TRBJ1-6,TRBV11-2,TGTGCCAGCAGCATTCCGAGGGGGGGAAGGAATAATTCACCCCTCCACTTT,CASSIPRGGRNNSPLHF
NA,TRBD1,TRBJ1-2,TRBV28,TGTGCCAGCAGGTCCTCCGGGACAGGGGGCTTCTACACCTTC,CASRSSGTGGFYTF
NA,NA,TRBJ2-7,TRBV6-6,TGTGCCAGTCTACCCCGGGGTGTGTACCACGAGCAGTACTTC,CASLPRGVYHEQYF
NA,NA,TRBJ1-5,TRBV4-1,TGCGCCAGCAGCCTTCGGGTGGGTGGTGATCAGCCCCAGCATTTT,CASSLRVGGDQPQHF
NA,NA,TRBJ1-1,TRBV5-1,TGCGCCAGCAGCTTGGACAGGAATGAAGCTTTCTTT,CASSLDRNEAFF
NA,TRBD1,TRBJ1-4,TRBV4-3,TGCGCCAGCAGCCGAGAACGGACAGGGAGTGAAAAACTGTTTTTT,CASSRERTGSEKLFF
NA,NA,TRBJ1-1,TRBV6-5,TGTGCCAGCAGTTACTCGGGATGGAACACTGAAGCTTTCTTT,CASSYSGWNTEAFF
NA,TRBD1,TRBJ1-1,TRBV7-9,TGTGCCAGCACGACAGGGTTGGCTGAAGCTTTCTTT,CASTTGLAEAFF
NA,TRBD1,TRBJ1-2,TRBV6-6,TGTGCCAGCAGTTGGGACAGCTATGGCTACACCTTC,CASSWDSYGYTF
NA,TRBD1,TRBJ2-7,TRBV4-3,TGCGCCAGCAGCCAGGGACAGGACGTTTACGAGCAGTACTTC,CASSQGQDVYEQYF
NA,TRBD2,TRBJ2-5,TRBV2,TGTGCCAGCAGGCGGGAGCAAGAGACCCAGTACTTC,CASRREQETQYF
NA,TRBD2,TRBJ2-1,TRBV5-1,TGCGCCAGCAGCCTGACTAGCGGGGTATACAATGAGCAGTTCTTC,CASSLTSGVYNEQFF
NA,NA,TRBJ2-3,TRBV14,TGTGCCAGCAGCCAAGAACCGGGACTTGTCACAGATACGCAGTATTTT,CASSQEPGLVTDTQYF
NA,TRBD1,TRBJ2-7,TRBV5-6,TGTGCCAGCAGCCCTGCATCACAGGGGGCATTTTACGAGCAGTACTTC,CASSPASQGAFYEQYF
NA,NA,TRBJ2-1,TRBV9,TGTGCCAGCAGCGTAGAGGGTTACCCCAGTGAGCAGTTCTTC,CASSVEGYPSEQFF
NA,NA,TRBJ2-7,TRBV7-9,TGTGCCAGCAGCTTAGGGTCTGGGGAGCAGTACTTC,CASSLGSGEQYF
NA,TRBD1,TRBJ1-2,TRBV30,TGTGCCTGGACGCCGACAGGGTTTAACTATGGCTACACCTTC,CAWTPTGFNYGYTF
NA,NA,TRBJ1-6,TRBV6-2/TRBV6-3,TGTGCCAGCAGTTCTAGACGGGGCTCACCCCTCCACTTT,CASSSRRGSPLHF
once,NA,TRBJ2-7,TRBV2,TGTGCCAGCATAGGGTCCGAGCAGTACTTC,CASIGSEQYF
NA,TRBD1,TRBJ2-7,TRBV11-3,TGTGCCAGCAGCTTAGAGTCCGGACAGGGGGCCCACGAGCAGTACTTC,CASSLESGQGAHEQYF
NA,TRBD1,TRBJ1-3,TRBV9,TGTGCCAGCAGCGCGTCGGGACAGGGAGCCGCCGGATATTTT,CASSASGQGAAGYF
once,NA,TRBJ1-6,TRBV15,TGTGCCACCGACGCCGGGACCTATAATTCACCCCTCCACTTT,CATDAGTYNSPLHF
NA,NA,TRBJ1-4,TRBV5-4,TGTGCCAGCAGCCTGCAAGGAGCCACTAATGAAAAACTGTTTTTT,CASSLQGATNEKLFF
NA,NA,TRBJ1-2,TRBV19,TGTGCCAGTAGTATTTCGGCCGGATCTCCCTATGGCTACACCTTC,CASSISAGSPYGYTF
NA,NA,TRBJ2-2,TRBV11-3,TGTGCCACCCGGTCTCCAACGAACACCGGGGAGCTGTTTTTT,CATRSPTNTGELFF
few,NA,TRBJ1-2,TRBV5-1,TGCGCCAGCAGCTTCTCTAGGGGCGATGGCTACACCTTC,CASSFSRGDGYTF
NA,NA,TRBJ2-1,TRBV11-2,TGTGCCAGCAGCGAAAAACCAGCCGGGTTATATGAGCAGTTCTTC,CASSEKPAGLYEQFF
NA,TRBD1,TRBJ1-5,TRBV7-2,TGTGCCAGCAGCTTAGAAAGACAGGGTTCTTCGCCCCAGCATTTT,CASSLERQGSSPQHF
NA,NA,TRBJ2-7,TRBV7-2,TGTGCCAGCAGGGACCAAACCTACGAGCAGTACTTC,CASRDQTYEQYF
NA,TRBD2,TRBJ2-3,TRBV27,TGTGCCAGCACCGCTAGCGGGGCCCCAGATACGCAGTATTTT,CASTASGAPDTQYF
once,TRBD1,TRBJ1-2,TRBV6-5,TGTGCCAGCAGACAGGGGGCTACTGGCTACACCTTC,CASRQGATGYTF
once,NA,TRBJ1-2,TRBV11-1,TGTGCCAGCAGCGTCGGTGGTGTGACAGTTCGTGGCTACACCTTC,CASSVGGVTVRGYTF
NA,NA,TRBJ2-1,TRBV5-1,TGCGCCAGCAGCCTTGACAGGTACAATGAGCAGTTCTTC,CASSLDRYNEQFF
NA,TRBD2,TRBJ2-7,TRBV3-1/TRBV3-2,TGTGCCAGCAGCCAAGGTAGTCCAGCGGGGGGGAACGAGCAGTACTTC,CASSQGSPAGGNEQYF
NA,NA,TRBJ1-2,TRBV12-1,TGTGCCAGCAGCTCACCGGCAGCCTATGGCTACACCTTC,CASSSPAAYGYTF
NA,TRBD1,TRBJ2-3,TRBV5-4,TGTGCCAGCAGTTTTACAGGGGGCCCGGTAGATACGCAGTATTTT,CASSFTGGPVDTQYF
NA,TRBD1,TRBJ2-7,TRBV7-9,TGTGCCAGCAGCTCATGGACAGGGGTAAGCGAGCAGTACTTC,CASSSWTGVSEQYF